These 14 T cell receptor beta chains came from one sample sequenced in a study of shared clonotypes between healthy human individuals. Clones were read by immunoSEQ multiplex PCR, and TCRdb kept only the in-frame ones, dropping some. The table records about 180,000 clones, approximately 95% of them present only once. Sequenced: naive CD4+ T cells sorted from blood. Sample subset: CD45RA+ positively selected. The receptors originated from a woman aged 25 to 39 in good health.

The chain has TRBV28 and TRBJ2-1; 7 nucleotides align to TRBD2. The CDR3 consists of 14 residues. CDR1 and CDR2 from the germline V gene are MDHEN and SYDVKM. J lost 9 bases, V lost 2 bases, and 7 bases had no gene match. CDR3 sequence reads: CASSLNLGGSEQFF. The CDR3 DNA reads TGTGCCAGCAGTTTAAATTTGGGGGGGAGTGAGCAGTTCTTC.

This rearrangement joins TRBV5-1 to TRBJ1-1; D gene uncertain. Per germline, CDR1 SGHRS and CDR2 YFSETQ. Trimming pared 8 bases from V and 13 bases from J, leaving 9 bases between. The CDR3 runs to 8 residues. CDR3 loop: CASNWVFF. The CDR3 nucleotides are TGCGCCAGTAACTGGGTTTTCTTT.

This clone was recorded a few times. The chain recombines TRBV7-8 with TRBJ2-2; TRBD2 matches at 8 bases. CDR1 SGHVS and CDR2 FQNEAQ come from the germline V gene. The CDR3 totals 16 residues. V trimming: 0 bases; J trimming: 7 bases; junction bases outside the gene matches: 7. CDR3 sequence: CASSLAGREAIGELFF. CDR3 DNA sequence: TGTGCCAGCAGCTTAGCAGGGCGGGAGGCGATCGGGGAGCTGTTTTTT.

The genes are TRBV6-5 and TRBJ2-7; 9 nucleotides match TRBD2. In germline, CDR1 is MNHEY, CDR2 SVGAGI. CDR3 length equals 15 residues. The V and J ends lost 5 bases and 2 bases, in that order; junction bases with no gene match: 7. CDR3 region: CASSPGVAGAYEQYF. CDR3 coding DNA: TGTGCCAGCAGTCCCGGGGTAGCGGGAGCCTACGAGCAGTACTTC.

DNA for the CDR3: TGTGCCAGCAGCTTAGGCTTTCTGGTAGCTAATGAGCAGTACTTC. It yields the protein CASSLGFLVANEQYF. This chain joins TRBV7-9 and TRBJ2-7, with D unclear. This CDR3 spans 15 amino acids. Per germline, CDR1 SEHNR and CDR2 FQNEAQ (reference sequence). V was pared by 1 base and J by 7 bases, with 17 bases between.

The chain couples TRBV15 to TRBJ2-5, with D maybe TRBD1 (6 bases). Gene TRBJ2-7 matches the end of the DNA better, so the J call may be wrong. This CDR3 spans 15 amino acids. Germline lookup yields CDR1 LNHNV and CDR2 YYDKDF (reference sequence). CDR3 loop: CATSRDQGSSYEQYF. In DNA form, the CDR3 reads TGTGCCACCAGCAGAGATCAGGGGTCCTCCTACGAGCAGTACTTC.

The V call is TRBV4-2, the J call TRBJ2-5, with 8 bases identical to TRBD2. TRBJ2-7 explains the end of the DNA better; the J call may be wrong. The CDR3 totals 16 residues. Germline CDR1 and CDR2: LGHNA and YNFKEQ. CDR3 DNA: TGTGCCAGCAGCCAAGATCGAACAGCGGGAGTAAACGAGCAGTACTTC. Translated, it gives CASSQDRTAGVNEQYF.

This chain joins TRBV2 and TRBJ1-4, with D uncertain. CDR3 length: 15 amino acids. Trimming pared 3 bases from V and 1 base from J, leaving 9 bases between. CDR1 and CDR2 (germline): SNHLY, FYNNEI. The CDR3 DNA follows: TGTGCCAGCAGTGACGGGTGGATAACTAATGAAAAACTGTTTTTT. Protein sequence: CASSDGWITNEKLFF.

The V gene is TRBV11-3, the J gene TRBJ1-5; D is undetermined. CDR1 is SGHNT, CDR2 YENEEA, per germline. The CDR3 consists of 14 residues. With 1 base removed from V and 5 bases from J, the gap between germline ends came to 9 bases. The CDR3 loop is CASSLVWPDQPQHF. DNA of the CDR3: TGTGCCAGCAGCTTAGTTTGGCCAGATCAGCCCCAGCATTTT.

This rearrangement joins TRBV6-5 to TRBJ1-2; the D gene is possibly TRBD1 (6 bases). Trimming took 4 bases from V and 9 from J, leaving 18 bases between them. The CDR3 is 14 amino acids. CDR1 is MNHEY and CDR2 is SVGAGI in the germline V gene. CDR3 protein: CASSSARTVSSYTF. The CDR3 region has the DNA TGTGCCAGCAGTTCCGCCCGGACAGTTTCCAGCTACACCTTC.

Only a few counts were recorded for this clone. The chain joins TRBV6-5 to TRBJ1-2; D possibly corresponds to TRBD1 (6 bases). V was shortened by 7 bases and J by 5 bases, with 8 bases between the two germline ends. The CDR3 has 11 amino acids. Germline values: CDR1 MNHEY, CDR2 SVGAGI. The CDR3 loop is CASTRGYGYTF. The CDR3 coding sequence is TGTGCCAGCACTAGGGGGTATGGCTACACCTTC.

This chain connects TRBV28 to TRBJ2-7, with 9 bases aligning to TRBD2. CDR1 MDHEN and CDR2 SYDVKM come from the germline V gene. The V segment lost 6 bases and the J segment 6 bases; nucleotides outside the gene matches: 12. The CDR3 has 15 residues. CDR3 in DNA: TGTGCCAGCAGCGGGATGGGTCTAGCGGGAACCGAGCAGTACTTC. Its translation: CASSGMGLAGTEQYF. The full variable domain, with the rest looked up from reference TRBV28 and TRBJ2-7, is DVKVTQSSRYLVKRTGEKVFLECVQDMDHENMFWYRQDPGLGLRLIYFSYDVKMKEKGDIPEGYSVSREKKERFSLILESASTNQTSMYLCASSGMGLAGTEQYFGPGTRLTVT.

This chain links TRBV29-1 with TRBJ1-2, with 9 bases identical to TRBD1. J lost 2 bases, V lost 4 bases, and 2 bases had no gene match. CDR1 and CDR2 (germline): SQVTM, ANQGSEA. CDR3 length equals 13 residues. This CDR3 reads CSVAGTGNYGYTF. CDR3 nucleotide sequence: TGCAGCGTTGCAGGGACAGGGAACTATGGCTACACCTTC.

The gene calls are TRBV5-1 and TRBJ2-7, with 9 bases lining up with TRBD1. The CDR3 totals 14 residues. Germline V lookup: CDR1 SGHRS, CDR2 YFSETQ. Trimming took 3 bases from V and 0 from J; bases not matched to a gene: 1. CDR3 DNA: TGCGCCAGCAGCTCGACAGGGGGCTCCTACGAGCAGTACTTC. Its translation is CASSSTGGSYEQYF.